One and the same sample provided the 13 T cell receptor beta chains below, sequenced in a study of blood T cell repertoires in COVID-19 (dated by TCRdb to the early 2020s). The library was built by means of the immunoSEQ multiplex PCR assay. The clones in this table, taken by TCRdb from immuneACCESS, are in-frame only. Not every clone is retained; where verified, under half of the shortfall comes from an unresolved V gene, and the cause of the rest is unknown. The sample table holds more than 90,000 clones, of which under 85% were seen once. The top ten hold 24% of the sample. The sequencing sample was made of peripheral blood. The receptors originated from a human donor in a cohort sampled during active COVID-19.

The chain carries TRBV18 and TRBJ2-3, with D possibly TRBD2 on 6 matching bases. The CDR3 consists of 15 residues. Germline CDR1 KGHSH, CDR2 LQKENI. V was clipped by 3 bases and J by 3 bases, with 13 bases between them. CDR3 sequence (DNA): TGTGCCAGCTCACCGATAAGCGGGTTGACAGATACGCAGTATTTT. Translating gives CASSPISGLTDTQYF.

This chain links TRBV11-2 with TRBJ1-1; TRBD1 agrees at 9 bases. In germline, CDR1 is SGHAT, CDR2 FQNNGV. CDR3 length: 15 residues. V lost 4 bases to trimming and J lost 2 bases; unmatched junction nucleotides: 5. The CDR3 DNA reads TGTGCCAGCAGCTCTACAGGGGGCCCTAACACTGAAGCTTTCTTT. This sequence encodes CASSSTGGPNTEAFF. Supplemented by reference TRBV11-2 and TRBJ1-1, the full variable domain reads EAGVAQSPRYKIIEKRQSVAFWCNPISGHATLYWYQQILGQGPKLLIQFQNNGVVDDSQLPKDRFSAERLKGVDSTLKIQPAKLEDSAVYLCASSSTGGPNTEAFFGQGTRLTVV.

The chain uses TRBV7-2 and TRBJ2-1; 10 bases map to TRBD2. The CDR3 sequence is 17 residues long. V trimming: 1 base; J trimming: 0 bases; junction bases outside the gene matches: 3. Per the germline V gene, CDR1 is SGHTA and CDR2 is FQGNSA. CDR3 sequence: CASSLVRLAGSYNEQFF. CDR3 nucleotides: TGTGCCAGCAGCTTAGTAAGACTAGCGGGCTCCTACAATGAGCAGTTCTTC.

The chain joins TRBV3-1 (or the pseudogene TRBV3-2) to TRBJ1-1; a weak D match, TRBD1 (6 bases). Trimming removed 6 bases at V and 1 base at J, with 15 bases between. Germline V gene data show CDR1 as LGHDT and CDR2 as YNNKEL (reference sequence). The CDR3 length is 15 residues. Here the CDR3 reads CASRKGGASNTEAFF. In DNA, the CDR3 is TGTGCCAGCAGAAAGGGGGGGGCATCGAACACTGAAGCTTTCTTT.

This clone was found many times. J is TRBJ2-1 and V is TRBV5-1; D is possibly TRBD2 (6 bases). This CDR3 spans 16 amino acids. CDR1 SGHRS and CDR2 YFSETQ come from the germline V gene. With 4 bases removed from V and 4 bases from J, the gap between germline ends came to 18 bases. The CDR3 DNA reads TGCGCCAGCAGCACCCGTGTAGGGAGCGGGTACAATGAGCAGTTCTTC. Translation gives CASSTRVGSGYNEQFF.

This chain joins TRBV24-1 and TRBJ2-7, with D perhaps TRBD1 (6 bases). Trimming removed 3 bases from V and 6 bases from J, with 17 bases in between. CDR1 is KGHDR, CDR2 SFDVKD, per germline. The CDR3 sequence is 15 residues long. CDR3: CATSDPGQTMGEQYF. The CDR3 nucleotides read TGTGCCACCAGTGATCCCGGACAGACGATGGGCGAGCAGTACTTC.

In its sample, this clone was seen a few times. This chain links TRBV7-2 with TRBJ2-2; the D is unclear. From germline, CDR1 is SGHTA and CDR2 FQGNSA. The CDR3 is 12 amino acids. Trimming took 2 bases from V and 5 from J, leaving 3 bases between them. In nucleotides, the CDR3 is TGTGCCAGCAGCTTACAGACCGGGGAGCTGTTTTTT. This encodes CASSLQTGELFF.

The rearrangement links TRBV7-2 to TRBJ2-2; 9 bases map to TRBD2. V shed 1 base and J 6 bases; nucleotides not matched to a gene: 6. The CDR3 runs 16 residues. CDR1 is SGHTA and CDR2 is FQGNSA in the germline V gene. CDR3 protein: CASSLGSLAGSGELFF. Written as DNA, the CDR3 is TGTGCCAGCAGCTTAGGTAGTCTAGCGGGGTCCGGGGAGCTGTTTTTT.

The V and J genes are TRBV2 and TRBJ1-1; 8 bases line up with TRBD1. V trimming: 6 bases; J trimming: 4 bases; junction bases outside the gene matches: 10. This CDR3 is 15 amino acids long. Per germline, CDR1 SNHLY and CDR2 FYNNEI. CDR3 nucleotides: TGTGCCAGCAGGGACAGGGAGGCTCTGGGCACTGAAGCTTTCTTT. It specifies CASRDREALGTEAFF.

This clone was observed a single time. The chain links TRBV6-5 to TRBJ1-5, with TRBD1 matching over 7 bases. CDR1 and CDR2 from the germline V gene are MNHEY and SVGAGI. Trimming cost V 2 bases and J 5 bases; bases outside gene matches: 9. CDR3 length: 16 amino acids. The CDR3 loop is CASSYKFSRGDQPQHF. The CDR3 coding sequence is TGTGCCAGCAGTTACAAATTCAGCAGGGGGGATCAGCCCCAGCATTTT.

The chain carries TRBV7-3 and TRBJ1-3; TRBD1 agrees at 9 bases. The CDR3 has 19 residues. CDR1 is SGHTA, CDR2 FQGTGA, per germline. The junction had 18 bases not matched to a gene; V was cut back by 5 bases and J by 4 bases. CDR3 protein: CASSDLGTGPMCSGNTIYF. CDR3 sequence (DNA): TGTGCCAGCAGCGATCTTGGGACAGGGCCAATGTGCTCCGGAAACACCATATATTTT.

The rearrangement joins TRBV12-5 to TRBJ2-7; D perhaps matches TRBD1 (7 bases). Per germline, CDR1 LGHNT and CDR2 FRNRAP. V lost 6 bases and J 6 bases, leaving 12 bases between the germline ends. The CDR3 runs 12 residues. CDR3 protein: CASGEGASEQYF. The CDR3 nucleotides read TGTGCTAGTGGGGAGGGGGCCAGCGAGCAGTACTTC. The entire variable domain, with the rest obtained from reference TRBV12-5 and TRBJ2-7, is as follows: DARVTQTPRHKVTEMGQEVTMRCQPILGHNTVFWYRQTMMQGLELLAYFRNRAPLDDSGMPKDRFSAEMPDATLATLKIQPSEPRDSAVYFCASGEGASEQYFGPGTRLTVT.

CDR3 sequence: CASSLEVRPDRDNSPLHF. In nucleotides, the CDR3 is TGCGCCAGCAGCTTGGAGGTACGCCCGGACAGGGATAATTCACCCCTCCACTTT. The chain has TRBV5-1 and TRBJ1-6; 8 bases are shared with TRBD1. The V gene's germline CDR1 is SGHRS and CDR2 YFSETQ. The CDR3 totals 18 residues. J lost 5 bases, V lost 0 bases, and 10 bases had no gene match.